The 21 T cell receptor beta chains below were found in one sample sequenced in a study of human T cells and chemical hapten exposure. TCRdb independently ran MiXCR on the RACE reads; one entry per CDR3 protein. The table lists approximately 34,000 distinct CDR3 sequences, 5.5% to 8% of them singletons, with roughly 9.2% in the top ten. The sample's time point: patch test 1, 2 weeks after DPC sensitization. Documented treatment: therapeutic diphenylcyclopropenone sensitization with weekly scalp DPC. Before extraction, the whole blood was not fractionated, and total RNA was taken from it. Sequencing used whole blood, obtained in connection with sensitization to the hapten diphenylcyclopropenone (DPC). The receptors were sampled from a woman aged 30 to 39 with alopecia areata. Some clones in this sample may be carry-over from other donors' samples.

In its sample, this clonotype was seen many times. The chain links TRBV18 to TRBJ1-3; D possibly corresponds to TRBD1 (5 bases). V lost 2 bases to trimming and J lost 7 bases, with 9 bases between them. Per germline, CDR1 KGHSH and CDR2 LQKENI. The CDR3 sequence is 13 residues long. CDR3 coding DNA: TGTGCCAGCTCACCAGGGGCCGGGAACACCATATATTTT. Translated: CASSPGAGNTIYF.

In nucleotides, the CDR3 is TGCGCCAGCAGCCCGCGGGGGGCGGTCACAGATACGCAGTATTTT. Its protein is CASSPRGAVTDTQYF. This chain connects TRBV4-3 to TRBJ2-3, with 8 positions matching TRBD2. Losses at the gene ends were 4 bases for V and 2 bases for J; bases not matched to a gene: 5. Germline CDR1 reads LGHNA; CDR2 reads YSLEER. This CDR3 comprises 15 residues.

A few counts support this clonotype. V is TRBV28 and J is TRBJ2-1, with D possibly TRBD2 on 7 matching bases. Trimming removed 6 bases from V and 6 bases from J, with 21 bases in between. This CDR3 contains 16 residues. The germline V gene has CDR1 MDHEN and CDR2 SYDVKM. CDR3 bases: TGTGCCAGCAGACCCCGGGGCGGGGGCCTGGCCAATGAGCAGTTCTTC. The encoded protein is CASRPRGGGLANEQFF.

This clonotype was seen at least ten times. The gene calls are TRBV6-6 and TRBJ2-7; D may match TRBD1 or TRBD2 (5 bases each). V was trimmed by 5 bases and J by 2 bases, leaving 16 bases between them. The CDR3 contains 15 residues. Germline assignment: CDR1 MNHNY and CDR2 SVGAGI (reference sequence). The CDR3 nucleotides are TGTGCCAGCAGTATTCAGAGGGGCAGTGCCTACGAGCAGTACTTC. Protein sequence: CASSIQRGSAYEQYF.

This chain joins TRBV14 and TRBJ2-2; weak D call: TRBD1 (6 bases). Looked up from germline, CDR1 is SGHDN and CDR2 is FVKESK. The CDR3 has 16 amino acids. V shed 4 bases and J shed 0 bases, with 12 bases lying between them. This chain's CDR3 is CASSPTGNTNTGELFF. The CDR3 nucleotides are TGTGCCAGCAGCCCGACAGGCAATACGAACACCGGGGAGCTGTTTTTT.

This clonotype has more than one count but fewer than ten. The chain links TRBV28 to TRBJ2-7; TRBD1 matches 9 bases. Germline CDR1 reads MDHEN; CDR2 reads SYDVKM. The CDR3 spans 15 residues. The J segment lost 0 bases and the V segment lost 5 bases, leaving 5 bases of the junction unmatched. CDR3 coding DNA: TGTGCCAGCAGTGCGGACAGGGGCGTCTCCTACGAGCAGTACTTC. It translates to CASSADRGVSYEQYF.

This clonotype was counted ten times or more. The chain is built from TRBV6-1 and TRBJ2-7; 11 positions agree with TRBD2. Trimming removed 4 bases from V and 0 bases from J; junction bases left unmatched: 2. The CDR3 sequence is 15 residues long. CDR1 and CDR2 (germline): MNHNS, SASEGT. The chain's CDR3 is CASSGLAGSSYEQYF. The CDR3, as DNA: TGTGCCAGCAGTGGACTAGCGGGGAGCTCCTACGAGCAGTACTTC.

This clonotype was detected only a few times. The genes are TRBV7-2 and TRBJ2-7, with a weak D call TRBD1 (5 bases). V was pared by 5 bases and J by 2 bases, with 10 bases between. The germline CDR1 and CDR2 sequences are SGHTA and FQGNSA. CDR3 length: 13 residues. In nucleotides, the CDR3 is TGTGCCAGCAGCCCTAGGACAACCTACGAGCAGTACTTC. The encoded protein is CASSPRTTYEQYF.

This clonotype was observed a few times. CDR3 coding DNA: TGTGCCAGCAGCGTGAGGCGGGGGGCTGATGACACTGAAGCTTTCTTT. It encodes CASSVRRGADDTEAFF. The genes are TRBV5-5 and TRBJ1-1, with D perhaps TRBD1 (6 bases). Germline V gene lookup returns CDR1 SGHKS and CDR2 YYEKEE (reference sequence). Trimming pared 4 bases from V and 3 bases from J, leaving 19 bases between. This CDR3 is built from 16 residues. The full variable domain, with the rest looked up from reference TRBV5-5 and TRBJ1-1, is DAGVTQSPTHLIKTRGQQVTLRCSPISGHKSVSWYQQVLGQGPQFIFQYYEKEERGRGNFPDRFSARQFPNYSSELNVNALLLGDSALYLCASSVRRGADDTEAFFGQGTRLTVV.

The rearrangement joins TRBV30 to TRBJ2-2, with D unclear. The CDR3 runs to 15 residues. Trimming removed 0 bases from V and 1 base from J, with 9 bases in between. Germline CDR1 is GTSNPN and CDR2 is SVGIG (reference sequence). In DNA, the CDR3 is TGTGCCTGGAGTGTGAGCCGGGTGAACACCGGGGAGCTGTTTTTT. Protein product: CAWSVSRVNTGELFF.

The V gene is TRBV4-3, the J gene TRBJ2-3; D uncertain. Trimming removed 4 bases from V and 1 base from J, with 18 bases in between. Germline V gene sequence: CDR1 LGHNA, CDR2 YSLEER. The CDR3 is 17 residues long. The CDR3 DNA follows: TGCGCCAGCAGCCCAAGACCCCAGCCTCTGGGCACAGATACGCAGTATTTT. Its protein is CASSPRPQPLGTDTQYF.

This clonotype was recorded many times. The chain has TRBV2 and TRBJ2-3; a possible D gene is TRBD2 (6 bases). The V end was cut by 5 bases, the J end by 0 bases, with 12 bases between. This CDR3 contains 15 residues. The germline gives CDR1 SNHLY, CDR2 FYNNEI. CDR3 sequence: CASSSGGHSTDTQYF. In nucleotides, the CDR3 is TGTGCCAGCAGTTCCGGGGGTCACAGCACAGATACGCAGTATTTT. Full variable domain (remainder filled in from reference TRBV2 and TRBJ2-3): EPEVTQTPSHQVTQMGQEVILRCVPISNHLYFYWYRQILGQKVEFLVSFYNNEISEKSEIFDDQFSVERPDGSNFTLKIRSTKLEDSAMYFCASSSGGHSTDTQYFGPGTRLTVL.

The sample holds a few counts of this clonotype. The J gene is TRBJ1-2, the V gene TRBV12-3 or TRBV12-4; no definite D call. This CDR3 region has 12 residues. Trimming removed 5 bases at V and 6 bases at J, with 10 bases between. CDR3 in DNA: TGTGCCAGCAGTCCCGGGTGGGATGGCTACACCTTC. Its protein is CASSPGWDGYTF.

In this sample, this clonotype turned up a few times. The CDR3 loop reads CASSSGVPLEQFF. The CDR3 DNA reads as TGTGCCAGCAGTTCGGGTGTTCCCCTTGAGCAGTTCTTC. The rearrangement links TRBV6-2 or TRBV6-3 to TRBJ2-1, with D unclear. Germline loops: CDR1 MNHEY, CDR2 SVGEGT. Deletions cut 4 bases from V and 9 bases from J, with 13 bases between. There are 13 residues in the CDR3.

Ten or more counts support this clonotype. The chain employs TRBV18 and TRBJ2-7; a weak D match, TRBD2 (5 bases). The CDR3 is made up of 16 amino acids. Trimming removed 2 bases at V and 2 bases at J, with 16 bases between. From germline, CDR1 is KGHSH and CDR2 LQKENI. For the CDR3, the DNA is TGTGCCAGCTCACCAACTACGGGGTATTTGACCTACGAGCAGTACTTC. It codes for CASSPTTGYLTYEQYF.

The chain joins TRBV7-2 to TRBJ2-3; 10 bases are shared with TRBD2. The CDR3 extends over 14 amino acids. With V trimmed by 5 bases and J by 4 bases, 3 bases remained unmatched. Germline V gene lookup returns CDR1 SGHTA and CDR2 FQGNSA. The CDR3: CASSPSGGPDTQYF. The CDR3 DNA reads TGTGCCAGCAGCCCTAGCGGGGGCCCAGATACGCAGTATTTT. The whole variable domain, filled in from reference TRBV7-2 and TRBJ2-3, reads GAGVSQSPSNKVTEKGKDVELRCDPISGHTALYWYRQSLGQGLEFLIYFQGNSAPDKSGLPSDRFSAERTGGSVSTLTIQRTQQEDSAVYLCASSPSGGPDTQYFGPGTRLTVL.

The rearrangement links TRBV5-5 to TRBJ1-4; the D gene is possibly TRBD1 (5 bases). The CDR3 loop spans 15 amino acids. V lost 3 bases, J lost 3 bases, and 12 bases lay in between. CDR1 is SGHKS and CDR2 is YYEKEE in the germline V gene (reference sequence). CDR3 loop: CASSSHQGSNEKLFF. The CDR3, as DNA: TGTGCCAGCAGCTCGCATCAGGGATCTAATGAAAAACTGTTTTTT.

For the CDR3, the DNA is TGTGCCAGCAGTGGGTCTGATATTTATAATTCACCCCTCCACTTT. Encoded protein: CASSGSDIYNSPLHF. V and J are TRBV2 and TRBJ1-6; D unclear. The CDR3 length is 15 residues. Trimming shortened V by 4 bases and J by 4 bases, and 11 bases separated the two germline ends. The germline V gene encodes CDR1 SNHLY and CDR2 FYNNEI.

V is TRBV20-1 and J is TRBJ1-6; D might be TRBD1 (5 bases). Germline values: CDR1 DFQATT, CDR2 SNEGSKA (reference sequence). The CDR3 sequence is 12 residues long. The V and J ends lost 5 bases and 14 bases respectively, with 16 bases between them. The CDR3 sequence: CSARPRDYSLHF. CDR3 bases: TGCAGTGCTCGGCCCCGGGACTATTCCCTCCACTTT.

This clonotype was seen ten or more times. V usage is TRBV4-3 and J usage is TRBJ1-1; TRBD1 might be the D (5 bases). Trimming removed 0 bases from V and 7 bases from J, with 9 bases in between. The CDR3 spans 13 residues. The germline gives CDR1 LGHNA, CDR2 YSLEER. The CDR3 DNA reads TGCGCCAGCAGCCAAGAGCAAGGGGTTGAAGCTTTCTTT. This encodes CASSQEQGVEAFF.

The rearrangement joins TRBV5-1 to TRBJ2-3; D is unclear. The V gene's germline CDR1 is SGHRS and CDR2 YFSETQ. Trimming shortened V by 1 base and J by 3 bases, and 12 bases separated the two germline ends. The CDR3 length is 15 residues. The CDR3: CASSLSTAQTDTQYF. CDR3 sequence (DNA): TGCGCCAGCAGCTTGAGTACGGCACAGACAGATACGCAGTATTTT.